This T cell receptor beta chain was retrieved from a study of blood T cell repertoires in COVID-19. Background on the study: The United States, Italy and Spain were the sources of the acute and convalescent COVID-19 samples.

Generated by immunoSEQ multiplex PCR, the TCRdb table keeps only in-frame clones and is missing some. The repertoire consists of just over 300,000 clones, with roughly 87% occurring once and the leading ten covering approximately 9%. The CDR3 covers 14 residues. From germline, CDR1 is MGHDK and CDR2 SYGVNS. Losses at the gene ends were 5 bases for V and 5 bases for J; bases not matched to a gene: 8. The chain couples TRBV25-1 to TRBJ2-7; the match to TRBD2 covers 8 bases. The sequenced sample consisted of PBMCs or T cells enriched from blood (not recorded which). This TCR was recovered from a woman younger than 35 who had recovered from COVID-19. The CDR3 region is CASSLPGGPNEQYF. The CDR3 DNA is TGTGCCAGCAGTCTTCCGGGAGGGCCTAACGAGCAGTACTTC.